This T cell receptor (beta chain) was sequenced during a study of PD-1 blockade in classical Hodgkin lymphoma. Study-wide results and limits: Patients who initiated nivolumab within 1 year of ASCT were excluded. Baseline diversity was lower in partial responders and progressors than complete responders.

Relapse was seen in all patients after autologous stem cell transplantation, and brentuximab vedotin exposure was variable. TCRdb's copy holds only in-frame clones and misses some; the assay was immunoSEQ multiplex PCR. In the table there are 22,000 or so clones, around 80% of which are singletons. As to this clone: What it recognizes is unknown.

CDR3 length: 11 residues. Trimming removed 2 bases from V and 8 bases from J, with 7 bases in between. CDR1 and CDR2 from the germline V gene are SGHDN and FVKESK. The clonotype originates from a human donor with classical Hodgkin lymphoma. The rearrangement links TRBV14 to TRBJ2-7; D call uncertain. The sample here was peripheral blood mononuclear cells (PBMCs), taken before the second cycle of nivolumab. The chain's CDR3 is CASSQSAKQYF. CDR3 nucleotide sequence: TGTGCCAGCAGCCAATCCGCGAAGCAGTACTTC. Full variable domain (outside the CDR3, taken from reference TRBV14 and TRBJ2-7): EAGVTQFPSHSVIEKGQTVTLRCDPISGHDNLYWYRRVMGKEIKFLLHFVKESKQDESGMPNNRFLAERTGGTYSTLKVQPAELEDSGVYFCASSQSAKQYFGPGTRLTVT.